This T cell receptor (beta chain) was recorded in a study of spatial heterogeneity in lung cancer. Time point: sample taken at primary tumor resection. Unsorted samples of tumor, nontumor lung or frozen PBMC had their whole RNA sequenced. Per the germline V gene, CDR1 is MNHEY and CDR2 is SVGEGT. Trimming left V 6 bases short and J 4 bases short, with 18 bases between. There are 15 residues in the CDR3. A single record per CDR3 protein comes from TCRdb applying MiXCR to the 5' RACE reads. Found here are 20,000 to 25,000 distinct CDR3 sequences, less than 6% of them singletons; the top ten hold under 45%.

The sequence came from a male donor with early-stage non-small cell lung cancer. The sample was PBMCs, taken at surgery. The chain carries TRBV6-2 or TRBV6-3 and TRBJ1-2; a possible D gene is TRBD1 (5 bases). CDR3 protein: CASSSSDSSLYGYTF. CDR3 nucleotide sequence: TGTGCCAGCAGCTCCTCAGACAGCAGCCTCTATGGCTACACCTTC.